The 14 T cell receptor beta chains reported below all come from one sample, sequenced in a study of beta chain features in type 1 diabetes. Of the isolated RNA, all was reverse transcribed, and so the sequenced material was expressed TCRB transcripts. The data were produced by immunoSEQ multiplex PCR, yet TCRdb's version contains in-frame clones alone and is incomplete. The repertoire has about 140,000 clones, 6.9% of them found once; the top ten carry around 1.3%. The sample consisted of central memory CD4+ T cells from blood. These receptor sequences come from a woman aged 25 to 39 in good health.

This clone has more than one count but fewer than ten. The chain couples TRBV5-1 to TRBJ2-7, with 9 bases matching TRBD1. V dropped 4 bases and J dropped 4; count of bases not matched to a gene: 0. This CDR3 has 12 residues. Germline V gives CDR1 SGHRS, CDR2 YFSETQ. The DNA for the CDR3 is TGCGCCAGCAGCGGGACAGGGTACGAGCAGTACTTC. The encoded protein is CASSGTGYEQYF.

There are a few counts of this clone. This sequence joins TRBV15 and TRBJ2-7, with 11 bases lining up with TRBD2. V lost 1 base and J lost 1; bases outside the gene matches: 6. Per the germline V gene, CDR1 is LNHNV and CDR2 is YYDKDF (reference sequence). CDR3 length equals 17 residues. The CDR3 bases are TGTGCCACCAGCAGAGTTGGTAGCGGGAGGGATTCCTACGAGCAGTACTTC. It specifies CATSRVGSGRDSYEQYF.

The V call is TRBV18, the J call TRBJ2-6, with D possibly being TRBD1 (8 bases). Germline-derived CDR1 and CDR2 are KGHSH and LQKENI. The CDR3 is made up of 17 amino acids. V was clipped by 5 bases and J by 0 bases, with 14 bases between them. CDR3 in amino acids: CASSNRGGPSGANVLTF. In nucleotides, the CDR3 is TGTGCCAGCTCAAACAGGGGGGGGCCCTCTGGGGCCAACGTCCTGACTTTC.

This clone has more than one count but fewer than ten. The genes are TRBV4-2 and TRBJ2-7; 7 nucleotides match TRBD1. The CDR3 is 16 amino acids. V shed 1 base and J 4 bases; nucleotides not matched to a gene: 10. Germline assignment: CDR1 LGHNA and CDR2 YNFKEQ. CDR3 sequence: CASSQAATGEEYEQYF. The CDR3 DNA reads TGTGCCAGCAGCCAAGCGGCAACAGGGGAAGAGTACGAGCAGTACTTC.

This chain links TRBV4-3 with TRBJ1-2; D gene unclear. The CDR3 spans 13 residues. Trimming pared 0 bases from V and 4 bases from J, leaving 6 bases between. The germline CDR1 and CDR2 sequences are LGHNA and YSLEER. The CDR3 DNA reads TGCGCCAGCAGCCAAGATAGAGGCTATGGCTACACCTTC. This codes for CASSQDRGYGYTF.

The chain joins TRBV29-1 to TRBJ1-1; tentative D call: TRBD1 (6 bases). Trimming removed 4 bases at V and 3 bases at J, with 12 bases between. The CDR3 extends over 13 amino acids. Germline lookup yields CDR1 SQVTM and CDR2 ANQGSEA. CDR3 in DNA: TGCAGCGTTGTTGGAACAGGGTACACTGAAGCTTTCTTT. This sequence encodes CSVVGTGYTEAFF.

The genes are TRBV7-2 and TRBJ2-5; 12 bases map to TRBD2. V was clipped by 5 bases and J by 0 bases; unmatched bases: 4. Germline CDR1 is SGHTA and CDR2 is FQGNSA. CDR3 length equals 16 residues. CDR3 region: CASSLTSGSYQETQYF. CDR3 bases: TGTGCCAGCAGCCTGACTAGCGGGAGTTACCAAGAGACCCAGTACTTC.

This clone was seen at least ten times. Sequence at one end of the junction differs from germline and may be a read error. V gene TRBV18 combines with J gene TRBJ1-5; D remains unclear. The length of the CDR3 is 15 residues. Germline values: CDR1 KGHSH, CDR2 LQKENI. CDR3 in amino acids: CASSPLSSSDQPQHF. CDR3 nucleotide sequence: TGTGCCAGCTCACCACTGTCCAGTAGCGATCAGCCCCAGCATTTT.

Only a few counts were recorded for this clone. The chain is built from TRBV18 and TRBJ2-1, with D possibly matching TRBD1 (6 bases). Trimming pared 3 bases from V and 9 bases from J, leaving 15 bases between. The CDR3 totals 14 residues. The V gene's germline CDR1 is KGHSH and CDR2 LQKENI. As DNA, the CDR3 is TGTGCCAGCTCACCTTCCCCAGGGGTCGGTGAGCAGTTCTTC. It is translated as CASSPSPGVGEQFF.

CDR3 DNA: TGCGCCAGCAGCTTGGAAGGGGTTTCGAACACCGGGGAGCTGTTTTTT. Translated: CASSLEGVSNTGELFF. The chain links TRBV5-1 to TRBJ2-2, with D perhaps TRBD1 (5 bases). The germline V and J ends were trimmed by 0 bases and 0 bases, with 9 bases remaining between them. Looked up from germline, CDR1 is SGHRS and CDR2 is YFSETQ. CDR3 length: 16 amino acids.

This clone appeared a few times. V is TRBV4-3 and J is TRBJ2-2; 12 bases line up with TRBD1. CDR1 is LGHNA, CDR2 YSLEER, per germline. Trimming removed 2 bases from V and 1 base from J; junction bases left unmatched: 8. There are 19 residues in the CDR3. The CDR3 DNA follows: TGCGCCAGCAGCCAACCCCTGGGACAGGGGGCCGTGAACACCGGGGAGCTGTTTTTT. This encodes CASSQPLGQGAVNTGELFF.

This clone has more than one count but fewer than ten. This chain connects TRBV29-1 to TRBJ1-1; D call uncertain. The CDR3 extends over 11 amino acids. Germline V lookup: CDR1 SQVTM, CDR2 ANQGSEA. Trimming took off 7 bases at V and 5 bases at J, with 11 bases between the two ends. The CDR3 DNA follows: TGCAGCGCCGCAGCGGGTACTGAAGCTTTCTTT. Amino acids: CSAAAGTEAFF.

V and J are TRBV5-6 and TRBJ2-1; weak D call: TRBD2 (5 bases). The V gene's germline CDR1 is SGHDT and CDR2 YYEEEE. V was cut by 2 bases and J by 8 bases, with 5 bases left in between. The CDR3 covers 11 residues. The CDR3 loop is CASSFGDEQFF. The CDR3 DNA follows: TGTGCCAGCAGCTTCGGGGATGAGCAGTTCTTC.

This clone was seen repeatedly, ten times or more. The CDR3 spells CASSRFSSGRHNEQFF. The DNA for the CDR3 is TGTGCCAGCTCTCGTTTTTCTAGCGGGAGGCACAATGAGCAGTTCTTC. This rearrangement joins TRBV27 to TRBJ2-1; 11 nucleotides align to TRBD2. V shed 8 bases and J 5 bases; nucleotides not matched to a gene: 11. Germline V gives CDR1 MNHEY, CDR2 SMNVEV (reference sequence). The CDR3 runs 16 residues.